A single sample gave rise to the 8 T cell receptor beta chains below, sequenced in a study of long-term antiretroviral therapy in people with HIV. Runs used v3.0 of the immunoSEQ assay and were done at survey level. TCRdb's copy holds only in-frame clones and misses some; the assay was immunoSEQ multiplex PCR. The sample yields 40,000 or so clones, 70% to 90% seen once. Material: unsorted PBMCs, obtained just before starting antiretroviral therapy. The receptors here all came from a young woman with HIV.

This sequence joins TRBV7-9 and TRBJ1-2; 9 positions agree with TRBD1. CDR3 length: 16 amino acids. With 3 bases clipped from V and 2 bases from J, the junction kept 7 bases outside the gene matches. Germline V gene data show CDR1 as SEHNR and CDR2 as FQNEAQ (reference sequence). CDR3 DNA: TGTGCCAGCAGCTTTCCCCGGGACAGGGACAACTATGGCTACACCTTC. It encodes CASSFPRDRDNYGYTF.

This chain uses TRBV28 with TRBJ2-5; D is undetermined. Trimming pared 6 bases from V and 1 base from J, leaving 12 bases between. CDR3 length: 14 residues. Germline V gene lookup returns CDR1 MDHEN and CDR2 SYDVKM. The DNA for the CDR3 is TGTGCCAGCAGGCCGGTCGAGCTCCAAGAGACCCAGTACTTC. Translation gives CASRPVELQETQYF.

V is TRBV9 and J is TRBJ1-4, with a possible D match to TRBD1 (5 bases). Germline V gene data show CDR1 as SGDLS and CDR2 as YYNGEE. The ends were cut back, 4 bases at V and 8 bases at J, with 18 bases in the middle. The CDR3 length is 15 residues. The CDR3 region is CASSPEGTKGEKLFF. The CDR3, as DNA: TGTGCCAGCAGCCCGGAGGGGACCAAGGGCGAAAAACTGTTTTTT.

The CDR3: CASSLRDRVFKAKNIQYF. The CDR3 DNA sequence: TGTGCCAGCAGCTTAAGGGACAGGGTGTTTAAAGCCAAAAACATTCAGTACTTC. The J gene is TRBJ2-4, the V gene TRBV7-2; 9 bases match TRBD1. CDR1 is SGHTA and CDR2 is FQGNSA in the germline V gene. J was trimmed by 0 bases and V by 2 bases; bases with no gene match: 8. The CDR3 has 18 amino acids.

The gene calls are TRBV5-4 and TRBJ2-2, with D possibly matching TRBD1 (6 bases). This CDR3 region has 14 residues. Germline values: CDR1 SGHNT, CDR2 YYREEE (reference sequence). V lost 5 bases to trimming and J lost 3 bases, with 11 bases between them. The chain's CDR3 is CASRAGQHTGELFF. In nucleotides, the CDR3 is TGTGCCAGCAGGGCCGGACAGCACACCGGGGAGCTGTTTTTT.

The chain has TRBV10-3 and TRBJ2-7; a weak D match, TRBD2 (6 bases). V was clipped by 4 bases and J by 3 bases, with 13 bases between them. Germline CDR1 reads ENHRY; CDR2 reads SYGVKD. This CDR3 comprises 14 residues. CDR3: CAISVSGDHYEQYF. The CDR3 DNA follows: TGTGCCATCAGTGTTTCGGGAGACCACTACGAGCAGTACTTC.

The chain employs TRBV15 and TRBJ2-7; 9 bases are shared with TRBD2. V was pared by 2 bases and J by 2 bases, with 7 bases of the junction left unmatched. CDR1 and CDR2 from the germline V gene are LNHNV and YYDKDF (reference sequence). The CDR3 is 16 residues long. Here the CDR3 reads CATSRTLAGVTYEQYF. For the CDR3, the DNA is TGTGCCACCAGCAGAACCTTAGCGGGAGTGACCTACGAGCAGTACTTC.

This clone was seen only a few times. The chain has TRBV7-9 and TRBJ1-2; maybe TRBD1 (6 bases). The CDR3 totals 15 residues. In germline, CDR1 is SEHNR, CDR2 FQNEAQ (reference sequence). The V gene lost 5 bases and the J gene lost 0 bases, with 13 bases spanning the gap. CDR3 sequence: CASSPTGPSNYGYTF. The CDR3 DNA reads TGTGCCAGCAGCCCAACAGGGCCGTCTAACTATGGCTACACCTTC. The full variable domain, its missing parts supplied by reference TRBV7-9 and TRBJ1-2, is DTGVSQNPRHKITKRGQNVTFRCDPISEHNRLYWYRQTLGQGPEFLTYFQNEAQLEKSRLLSDRFSAERPKGSFSTLEIQRTEQGDSAMYLCASSPTGPSNYGYTFGSGTRLTVV.